The 7 T cell receptor beta chains below all came from one sample that was sequenced in a study of Graves' ophthalmopathy and Graves' hyperthyroidism. TCR beta CDR3 regions were amplified from RNA transcripts. RT-PCR was first run with HTBI primers, then multiplex PCR in a second round. One entry per CDR3 protein results from TCRdb running MiXCR on the multiplex PCR reads. The sample lists about 210,000 distinct CDR3 sequences, roughly 29% occurring once. The sequencing input was peripheral blood. The receptors derive from a man aged 50-59 years with Graves' ophthalmopathy.

This clonotype was observed many times. This sequence joins TRBV20-1 and TRBJ2-7; weak D call: TRBD2 (5 bases). Trimming removed 6 bases at V and 1 base at J, with 19 bases between. Per the germline V gene, CDR1 is DFQATT and CDR2 is SNEGSKA (reference sequence). The CDR3 consists of 15 residues. For the CDR3, the DNA is TGCAGTGCGGAATTACCGAGGGCTCGATCCTACGAGCAGTACTTC. This codes for CSAELPRARSYEQYF.

The sample holds many counts of this clonotype. V gene TRBV10-3 combines with J gene TRBJ2-5, with D possibly TRBD2 on 5 matching bases. Germline assignment: CDR1 ENHRY and CDR2 SYGVKD. The CDR3 has 13 amino acids. Deletions cut 6 bases from V and 4 bases from J, with 12 bases between. The CDR3 protein is CAISTRSGETQYF. The CDR3 DNA sequence: TGTGCCATCAGCACTAGGAGTGGAGAGACCCAGTACTTC.

The chain recombines TRBV7-6 with TRBJ2-5; 16 bases fit TRBD2. Losses at the gene ends were 6 bases for V and 2 bases for J; bases not matched to a gene: 3. Germline V gene data show CDR1 as SGHVS and CDR2 as FNYEAQ. The CDR3 runs 16 residues. CDR3 bases: TGTGCCAGCAGGGGGGGACTAGCGGGAGGGCAAGAGACCCAGTACTTC. This encodes CASRGGLAGGQETQYF.

This clonotype was recorded many times. J is TRBJ1-2 and V is TRBV28; D unclear. Germline V gene sequence: CDR1 MDHEN, CDR2 SYDVKM. V was clipped by 3 bases and J by 3 bases, with 11 bases between them. The CDR3 runs to 14 residues. CDR3 bases: TGTGCCAGCAGTTTTCGGGGTGGTGACTATGGCTACACCTTC. Translation: CASSFRGGDYGYTF.

This clonotype was seen repeatedly, ten times or more. The V and J genes are TRBV5-1 and TRBJ2-5; no clear D gene. The CDR3 spans 13 residues. From germline, CDR1 is SGHRS and CDR2 YFSETQ. V was clipped by 4 bases and J by 0 bases, with 7 bases between them. CDR3: CASSAWNQETQYF. The CDR3 region has the DNA TGCGCCAGCAGCGCCTGGAACCAAGAGACCCAGTACTTC.

This clonotype was seen a single time. The chain carries TRBV19 and TRBJ2-7, with D perhaps assigned TRBD1 or TRBD2 (7 bases each). CDR3 length equals 15 residues. The V gene's germline CDR1 is LNHDA and CDR2 SQIVND (reference sequence). V shed 4 bases and J shed 2 bases, with 15 bases lying between them. For the CDR3, the DNA is TGTGCCAGTAGTACTAAAGCGGGACAGCCCTACGAGCAGTACTTC. Translated: CASSTKAGQPYEQYF.

This clonotype was observed a few times. This chain joins TRBV11-2 and TRBJ1-6, with a weak D call TRBD1 (6 bases). Germline lookup yields CDR1 SGHAT and CDR2 FQNNGV. The CDR3 is 16 residues long. V lost 3 bases to trimming and J lost 10 bases, with 19 bases between them. The CDR3 loop is CASSFTRGQSKSPLHF. The CDR3 region has the DNA TGTGCCAGCAGCTTTACCCGCGGACAGTCGAAATCACCCCTCCACTTT.